This T cell receptor beta chain was documented in a study of T cells after yellow fever vaccination. Whole-study context: It was SMART-Seq v4 Ultra Low Input that prepared the fractions with low cell numbers. Study-wide results and caveats: The study found a weaker secondary response that peaked faster, day 5 versus 15. Most primary-vaccination clones recurred post-booster (approximately 96% CD4, around 90% CD8).

The authors made TCR cDNA by 5'RACE template switching, adding a universal primer site and UMIs. Each CDR3 protein gets one entry after TCRdb re-called the 5' RACE reads with MiXCR. The repertoire includes approximately 300,000 distinct CDR3 sequences, 6.8% of them detected once, and roughly a sixth sits in the top ten. This clonotype was seen only a few times. Its antigen remains unknown. V shed 3 bases, J shed 0 bases, and the junction held 10 bases outside the gene matches. The CDR3 spans 19 residues. CDR1 DFQATT and CDR2 SNEGSKA come from the germline V gene (reference sequence). This sequence originates from a man between 18 and 35 years old who received the YFV17D yellow fever vaccine. The sequencing used PBMCs, collected around 45 days after the first yellow fever vaccination. This chain connects TRBV20-1 to TRBJ2-5, with 16 bases fitting TRBD2. The CDR3 protein is CSARETGTSGGAYQETQYF. CDR3 coding DNA: TGCAGTGCTAGGGAAACCGGGACTAGCGGGGGGGCGTACCAAGAGACCCAGTACTTC.